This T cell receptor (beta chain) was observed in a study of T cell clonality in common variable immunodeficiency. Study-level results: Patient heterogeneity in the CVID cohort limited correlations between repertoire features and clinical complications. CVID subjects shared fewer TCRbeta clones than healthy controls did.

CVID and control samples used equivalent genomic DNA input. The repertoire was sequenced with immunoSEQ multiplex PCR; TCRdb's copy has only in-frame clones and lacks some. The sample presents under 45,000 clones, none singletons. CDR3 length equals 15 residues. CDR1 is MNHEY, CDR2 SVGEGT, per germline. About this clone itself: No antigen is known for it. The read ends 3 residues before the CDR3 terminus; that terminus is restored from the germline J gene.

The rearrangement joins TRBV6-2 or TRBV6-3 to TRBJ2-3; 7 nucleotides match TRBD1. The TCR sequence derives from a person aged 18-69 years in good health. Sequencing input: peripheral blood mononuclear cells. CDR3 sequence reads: CASIKQGHSNQPQYF. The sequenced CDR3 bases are TGTGCCAGCATCAAACAGGGGCATAGCAATCAGCCG.